This TCR beta chain was retrieved from a study of CD8+ T cells in alopecia areata. As to this clone: Any gene name here is a mouse gene name.

cDNA serving as the sequencing template came from extracted, reverse transcribed RNA. Some clones are missing from TCRdb's copy, which holds only in-frame ones; the method was immunoSEQ multiplex PCR. Sampling found under 350,000 clones, none seen once. The pooled cutaneous lymph node cells were sorted using several markers (CD4, CD8alpha, NKG2D, NKG2ACE and others). The sequence derives from a C3H/HeJ mouse with alopecia areata. Mice of this strain are of MHC haplotype H2-k. The specimen was CD4+ T cells sorted from a lymph node.

The CDR3 DNA, read in part, is TGTGCCAGCAGTGAGATGGGTCAAAAC. Encoded protein: CASSEMGQN. The whole CDR3 sequence reads CASSEMGQNTLYF. V is TRBV13-1 and J is TRBJ2-4; D call uncertain. The CDR3 end lies 4 residues beyond the end of the read and is filled in from the germline J gene. V was clipped by 2 bases and J by 1 base, with 5 bases between them. The CDR3 spans 13 residues. Germline CDR1 NSHNY, CDR2 SYGAGN.